A selection of T cell receptor beta chains follows, all from one sample in a study of technical replicates of blood from a few donors. Libraries were prepared by immunoSEQ multiplex PCR; TCRdb keeps only in-frame clonotypes and omits some of them. The sample yields approximately 60,000 clones, about 83% seen once. Sequenced sample: PBMCs. The receptors derive from a human donor in good health. Some clones in this sample may be carry-over from other donors' samples. Each CDR3 is given with its conserved first and last residue. The D gene is left open where the match is weak. Rows give clone size only sometimes, using once, few, many, or a class for an expanded clone.

TRBV27	-	-	TRBJ1-5	CASSLGAAQPQHF	TGTGCCAGCAGTTTAGGGGCAGCTCAGCCCCAGCATTTT
TRBV4-2	TRBD2	-	TRBJ2-2	CASSHRKRTSPRPGELFF	TGTGCCAGCAGCCACCGAAAGCGGACTAGCCCCCGCCCCGGGGAGCTGTTTTTT
TRBV30	-	few	TRBJ2-7	CAWNPRSSEQYF	TGTGCCTGGAACCCCAGATCTAGCGAGCAGTACTTC
TRBV7-3	-	-	TRBJ2-2	CASSPRRVPGELFF	TGTGCCAGCAGCCCGCGCCGGGTTCCCGGGGAGCTGTTTTTT
TRBV25-1	TRBD1	-	TRBJ1-5	CASSGTGANQPQHF	TGTGCCAGCAGTGGGACAGGGGCCAATCAGCCCCAGCATTTT
TRBV11-2	TRBD2	-	TRBJ2-7	CASRRGNGYDEQYF	TGTGCCAGCAGGCGGGGGAATGGGTACGACGAGCAGTACTTC
TRBV9	TRBD2	-	TRBJ2-1	CASSVGTGAGGNEQFF	TGTGCCAGCAGCGTAGGAACAGGAGCGGGGGGCAATGAGCAGTTCTTC
TRBV7-2	-	-	TRBJ2-7	CASSLFSAGNEQYF	TGTGCCAGCAGCTTATTCTCGGCAGGCAACGAGCAGTACTTC
TRBV4-3	-	once	TRBJ2-5	CASSPDSRFGETQYF	TGCGCCAGCAGCCCTGATTCGCGGTTCGGGGAGACCCAGTACTTC
TRBV9	TRBD2	-	TRBJ2-2	CASSPTPRAGAVTGELFF	TGTGCCAGCAGCCCAACACCCCGAGCGGGGGCAGTCACCGGGGAGCTGTTTTTT
TRBV11-2	TRBD2	-	TRBJ2-1	CASSPTHPSGEQFF	TGTGCCAGCAGCCCCACCCACCCTAGCGGGGAGCAGTTCTTC
TRBV18	-	-	TRBJ2-5	CASSPEHVRQETQYF	TGTGCCAGCTCACCGGAGCACGTCAGACAAGAGACCCAGTACTTC
TRBV6-6	TRBD2	-	TRBJ2-5	CASSYSGGNEETQYF	TGTGCCAGCAGTTACTCGGGAGGGAATGAGGAGACCCAGTACTTC
TRBV5-1	TRBD1	-	TRBJ1-6	CASSSHRDRDSGSPLHF	TGCGCCAGCAGCTCCCACCGGGACAGGGACTCGGGTTCACCCCTCCACTTT
TRBV30	-	few	TRBJ1-1	CAWSVRQMTEAFF	TGTGCCTGGAGTGTTCGACAGATGACTGAAGCTTTCTTT
TRBV5-1	-	-	TRBJ2-7	CASSLTGLIPYEQYF	TGCGCCAGCAGCTTGACGGGACTGATCCCCTACGAGCAGTACTTC
TRBV30	TRBD1	-	TRBJ2-5	CAWPFDRGEETQYF	TGTGCCTGGCCGTTCGACAGGGGGGAAGAGACCCAGTACTTC
TRBV6-1	-	-	TRBJ1-4	CASSEILGGTGRKNLFF	TGTGCCAGCAGTGAAATTTTGGGAGGCACCGGGAGGAAAAATCTGTTTTTT
TRBV4-1	-	-	TRBJ2-1	CASSQGEGQNYNEQFF	TGCGCCAGCAGCCAAGGGGAAGGACAGAACTACAATGAGCAGTTCTTC
TRBV7-3	-	-	TRBJ2-2	CASSPGFTGELFF	TGTGCCAGCAGCCCAGGGTTCACCGGGGAGCTGTTTTTT
TRBV5-8	TRBD1	once	TRBJ2-7	CASSLEAGGLEQYF	TGTGCCAGCAGCTTGGAGGCAGGGGGTCTCGAGCAGTACTTC
TRBV7-8	-	-	TRBJ2-7	CASKTGRQSYEQYF	TGTGCCAGCAAAACAGGGCGCCAGTCCTACGAGCAGTACTTC
TRBV18	-	-	TRBJ1-1	CASSPNQGNTEAFF	TGTGCCAGCTCACCAAACCAGGGGAACACTGAAGCTTTCTTT
TRBV4-1	TRBD1	-	TRBJ1-6	CASSQDRGGNSPLHF	TGCGCCAGCAGCCAGGACAGGGGAGGAAATTCACCCCTCCACTTT
TRBV27	TRBD1	-	TRBJ2-2	CASSPPGTGRGTGELFF	TGTGCCAGCAGTCCCCCAGGGACAGGAAGAGGCACCGGGGAGCTGTTTTTT
TRBV5-8	-	-	TRBJ2-4	CASSLAGGNTNIQYF	TGTGCCAGCAGCTTGGCCGGGGGTAATACAAACATTCAGTACTTC
TRBV27	TRBD2	-	TRBJ2-1	CASSLEVGAGGLGEQFF	TGTGCCAGCAGTTTAGAGGTGGGAGCGGGGGGGCTAGGAGAGCAGTTCTTC
TRBV9	TRBD1	-	TRBJ2-1	CASSGSGGRNNEQFF	TGTGCCAGCAGCGGGTCAGGGGGCAGGAACAATGAGCAGTTCTTC
TRBV13	-	-	TRBJ1-6	CASSPWGGNSPLHF	TGTGCCAGCAGCCCTTGGGGGGGGAATTCACCCCTCCACTTT
TRBV5-6	-	-	TRBJ1-2	CASSLRGNSLYGYTF	TGTGCCAGCAGCTTGAGGGGTAACAGTCTCTATGGCTACACCTTC
TRBV19	-	-	TRBJ2-3	CASSIRTGSTDTQYF	TGTGCCAGTAGTATTCGAACGGGGAGCACAGATACGCAGTATTTT
TRBV11-2	TRBD2	once	TRBJ2-7	CASRFSRGEGHSYEQYF	TGTGCCAGCAGATTTTCACGAGGGGAGGGCCACTCCTACGAGCAGTACTTC
TRBV9	TRBD2	-	TRBJ2-1	CASTPSGVNNEQFF	TGTGCCAGCACCCCGAGCGGGGTCAACAATGAGCAGTTCTTC